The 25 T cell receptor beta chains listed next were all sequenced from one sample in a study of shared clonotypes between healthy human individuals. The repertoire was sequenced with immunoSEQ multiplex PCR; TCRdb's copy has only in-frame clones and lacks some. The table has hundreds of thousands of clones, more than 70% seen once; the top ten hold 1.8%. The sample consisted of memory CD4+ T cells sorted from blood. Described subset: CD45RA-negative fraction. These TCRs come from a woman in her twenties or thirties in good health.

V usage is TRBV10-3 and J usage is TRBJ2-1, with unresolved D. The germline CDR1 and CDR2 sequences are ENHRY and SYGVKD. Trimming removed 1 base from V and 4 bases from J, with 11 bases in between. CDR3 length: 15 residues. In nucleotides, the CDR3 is TGTGCCATCAGTGAGTTATCAGTTGGGTACAATGAGCAGTTCTTC. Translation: CAISELSVGYNEQFF.

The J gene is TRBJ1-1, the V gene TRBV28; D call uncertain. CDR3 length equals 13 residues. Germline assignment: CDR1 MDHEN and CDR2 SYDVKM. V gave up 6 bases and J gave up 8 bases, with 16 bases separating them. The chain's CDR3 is CASSPRPKSEAFF. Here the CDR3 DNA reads TGTGCCAGCAGCCCAAGACCGAAATCGGAAGCTTTCTTT.

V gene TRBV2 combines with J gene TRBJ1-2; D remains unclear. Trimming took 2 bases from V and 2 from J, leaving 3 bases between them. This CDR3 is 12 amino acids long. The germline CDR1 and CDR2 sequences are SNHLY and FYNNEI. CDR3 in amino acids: CASSEKNYGYTF. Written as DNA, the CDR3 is TGTGCCAGCAGTGAAAAGAACTATGGCTACACCTTC.

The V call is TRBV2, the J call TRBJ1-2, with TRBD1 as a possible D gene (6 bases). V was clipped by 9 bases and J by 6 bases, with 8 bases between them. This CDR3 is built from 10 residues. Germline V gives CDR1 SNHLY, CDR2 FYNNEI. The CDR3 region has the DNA TGTGCCAGGAGACAGGATGGCTACACCTTC. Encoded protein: CARRQDGYTF.

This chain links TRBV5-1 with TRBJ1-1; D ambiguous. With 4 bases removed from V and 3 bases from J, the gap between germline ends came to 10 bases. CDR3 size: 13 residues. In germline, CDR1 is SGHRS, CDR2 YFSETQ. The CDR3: CASSPPGYTEAFF. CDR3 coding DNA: TGCGCCAGCAGCCCCCCTGGCTACACTGAAGCTTTCTTT.

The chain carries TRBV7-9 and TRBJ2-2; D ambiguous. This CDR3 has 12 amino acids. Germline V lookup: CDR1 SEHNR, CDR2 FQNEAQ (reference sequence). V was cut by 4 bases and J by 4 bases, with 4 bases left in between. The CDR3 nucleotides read TGTGCCAGCAGCTGGAGCACCGGGGAGCTGTTTTTT. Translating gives CASSWSTGELFF. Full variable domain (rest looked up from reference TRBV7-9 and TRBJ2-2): DTGVSQNPRHKITKRGQNVTFRCDPISEHNRLYWYRQTLGQGPEFLTYFQNEAQLEKSRLLSDRFSAERPKGSFSTLEIQRTEQGDSAMYLCASSWSTGELFFGEGSRLTVL.

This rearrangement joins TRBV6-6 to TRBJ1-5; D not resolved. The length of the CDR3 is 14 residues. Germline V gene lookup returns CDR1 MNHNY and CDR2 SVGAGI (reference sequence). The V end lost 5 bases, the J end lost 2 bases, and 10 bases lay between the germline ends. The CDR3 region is CASSPRRGNQPQHF. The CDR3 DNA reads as TGTGCCAGCAGTCCCCGACGCGGCAATCAGCCCCAGCATTTT.

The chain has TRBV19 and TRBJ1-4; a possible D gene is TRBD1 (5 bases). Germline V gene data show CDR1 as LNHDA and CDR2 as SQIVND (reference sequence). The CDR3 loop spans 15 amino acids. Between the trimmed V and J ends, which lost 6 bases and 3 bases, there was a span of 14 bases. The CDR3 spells CASRGPQGANEKLFF. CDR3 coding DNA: TGTGCCAGTAGGGGCCCTCAAGGGGCTAATGAAAAACTGTTTTTT. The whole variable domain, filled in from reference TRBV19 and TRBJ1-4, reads DGGITQSPKYLFRKEGQNVTLSCEQNLNHDAMYWYRQDPGQGLRLIYYSQIVNDFQKGDIAEGYSVSREKKESFPLTVTSAQKNPTAFYLCASRGPQGANEKLFFGSGTQLSVL.

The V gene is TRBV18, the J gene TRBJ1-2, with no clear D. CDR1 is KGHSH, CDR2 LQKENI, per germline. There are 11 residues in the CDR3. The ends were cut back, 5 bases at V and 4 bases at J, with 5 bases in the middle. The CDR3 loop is CASSASYGYTF. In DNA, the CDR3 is TGTGCCAGCTCAGCCTCCTATGGCTACACCTTC.

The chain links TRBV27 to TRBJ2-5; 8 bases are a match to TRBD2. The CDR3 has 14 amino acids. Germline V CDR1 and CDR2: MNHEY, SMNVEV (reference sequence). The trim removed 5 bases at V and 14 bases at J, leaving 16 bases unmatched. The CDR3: CASSGGSSGGRRYF. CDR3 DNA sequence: TGTGCCAGCAGTGGGGGATCAAGCGGCGGGAGGCGATACTTC.

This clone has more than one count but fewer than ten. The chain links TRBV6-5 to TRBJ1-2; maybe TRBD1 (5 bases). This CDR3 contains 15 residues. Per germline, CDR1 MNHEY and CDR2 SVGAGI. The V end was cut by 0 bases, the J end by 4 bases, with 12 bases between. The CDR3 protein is CASSYSTQGVYGYTF. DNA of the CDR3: TGTGCCAGCAGTTACTCGACTCAGGGAGTCTATGGCTACACCTTC.

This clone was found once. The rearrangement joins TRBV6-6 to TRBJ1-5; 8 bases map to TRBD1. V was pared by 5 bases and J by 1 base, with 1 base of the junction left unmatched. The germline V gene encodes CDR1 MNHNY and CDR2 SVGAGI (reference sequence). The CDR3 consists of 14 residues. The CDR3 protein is CASSDRGSNQPQHF. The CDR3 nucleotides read TGTGCCAGCAGTGACAGGGGCAGCAATCAGCCCCAGCATTTT.

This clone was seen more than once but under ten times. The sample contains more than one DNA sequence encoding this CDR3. The CDR3 region has the DNA TGTGCCAGTAGTATGTCCGGGAGGGCCGGTAATGAGCAGTTCTTC. It yields the protein CASSMSGRAGNEQFF. J is TRBJ2-1 and V is TRBV19; 8 nucleotides align to TRBD2. The germline CDR1 and CDR2 sequences are LNHDA and SQIVND (reference sequence). The CDR3 has 15 amino acids. J gave up 7 bases and V 3 bases, and 8 bases lay outside the gene matches.

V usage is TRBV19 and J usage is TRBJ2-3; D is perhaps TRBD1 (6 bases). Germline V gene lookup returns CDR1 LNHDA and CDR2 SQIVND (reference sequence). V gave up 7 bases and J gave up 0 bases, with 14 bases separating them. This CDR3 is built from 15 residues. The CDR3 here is CASTLTGTSTDTQYF. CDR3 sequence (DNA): TGTGCCAGTACCTTGACAGGAACTAGCACAGATACGCAGTATTTT.

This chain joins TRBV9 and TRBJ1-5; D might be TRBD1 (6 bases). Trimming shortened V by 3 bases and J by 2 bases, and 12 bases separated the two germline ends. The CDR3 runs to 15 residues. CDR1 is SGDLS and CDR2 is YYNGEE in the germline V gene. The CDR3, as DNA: TGTGCCAGCAGCGGAGGGGGTGGAGGCAATCAGCCCCAGCATTTT. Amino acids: CASSGGGGGNQPQHF. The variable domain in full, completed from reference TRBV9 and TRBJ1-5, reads DSGVTQTPKHLITATGQRVTLRCSPRSGDLSVYWYQQSLDQGLQFLIQYYNGEERAKGNILERFSAQQFPDLHSELNLSSLELGDSALYFCASSGGGGGNQPQHFGDGTRLSIL.

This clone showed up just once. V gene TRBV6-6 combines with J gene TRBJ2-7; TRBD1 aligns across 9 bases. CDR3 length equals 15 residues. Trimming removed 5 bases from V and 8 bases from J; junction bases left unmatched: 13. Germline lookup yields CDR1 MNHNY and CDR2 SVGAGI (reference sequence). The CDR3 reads CASSGNRGPHAQQYF. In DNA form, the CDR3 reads TGTGCCAGCAGTGGGAACAGGGGGCCACACGCGCAGCAGTACTTC.

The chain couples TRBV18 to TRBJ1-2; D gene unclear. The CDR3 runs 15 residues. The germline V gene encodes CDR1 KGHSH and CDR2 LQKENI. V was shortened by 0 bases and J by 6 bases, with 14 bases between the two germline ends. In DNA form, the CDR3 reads TGTGCCAGCTCACCACCAGGGCAGATTCATAATGGCTACACCTTC. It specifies CASSPPGQIHNGYTF.

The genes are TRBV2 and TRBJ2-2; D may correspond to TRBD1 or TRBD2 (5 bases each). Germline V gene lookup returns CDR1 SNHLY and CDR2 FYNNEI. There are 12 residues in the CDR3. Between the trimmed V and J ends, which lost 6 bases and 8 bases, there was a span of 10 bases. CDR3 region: CASRGVLGELFF. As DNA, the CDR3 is TGTGCCAGCAGGGGGGTGCTGGGGGAGCTGTTTTTT.

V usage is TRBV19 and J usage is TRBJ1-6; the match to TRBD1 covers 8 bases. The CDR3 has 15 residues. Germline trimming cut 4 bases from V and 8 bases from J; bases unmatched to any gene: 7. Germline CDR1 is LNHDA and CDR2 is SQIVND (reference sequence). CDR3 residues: CASSTNRGIDSPLHF. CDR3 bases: TGTGCCAGTAGTACCAACAGGGGGATTGATTCACCCCTCCACTTT.

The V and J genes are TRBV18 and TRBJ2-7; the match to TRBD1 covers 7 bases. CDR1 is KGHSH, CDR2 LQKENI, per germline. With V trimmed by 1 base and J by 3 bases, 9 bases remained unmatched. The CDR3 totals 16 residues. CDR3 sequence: CASSPQASRTGYEQYF. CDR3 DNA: TGTGCCAGCTCACCACAAGCCTCAAGGACAGGCTACGAGCAGTACTTC.

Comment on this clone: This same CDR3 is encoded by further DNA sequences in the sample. The CDR3 loop reads CASSESSYEQYF. DNA for the CDR3: TGTGCCAGCAGTGAATCTAGCTACGAGCAGTACTTC. The chain uses TRBV2 and TRBJ2-7, with no clear D. The CDR3 spans 12 residues. CDR1 is SNHLY and CDR2 is FYNNEI in the germline V gene. V was pared by 2 bases and J by 3 bases, with 5 bases between.

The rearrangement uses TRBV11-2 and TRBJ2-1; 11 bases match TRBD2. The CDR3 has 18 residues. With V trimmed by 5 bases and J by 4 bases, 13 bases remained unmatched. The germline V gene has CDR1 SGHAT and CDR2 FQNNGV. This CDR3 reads CASSPRLAGTSGYNEQFF. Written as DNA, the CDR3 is TGTGCCAGCAGCCCCCGTCTAGCCGGGACTAGCGGATACAATGAGCAGTTCTTC.

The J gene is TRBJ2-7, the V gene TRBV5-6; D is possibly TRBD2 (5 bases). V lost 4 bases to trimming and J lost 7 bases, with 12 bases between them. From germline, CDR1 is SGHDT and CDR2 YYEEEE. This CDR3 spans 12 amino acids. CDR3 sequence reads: CASSILPGEQYF. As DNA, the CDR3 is TGTGCCAGCAGCATCCTACCGGGGGAGCAGTACTTC.

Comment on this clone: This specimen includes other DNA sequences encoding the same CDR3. The CDR3 nucleotides are TGCGCCAGCAGCCCGGGACAGCCCTACACTGAAGCTTTCTTT. It is translated as CASSPGQPYTEAFF. The chain combines TRBV5-1 with TRBJ1-1; TRBD1 aligns across 7 bases. Germline CDR1 is SGHRS and CDR2 is YFSETQ. The CDR3 is made up of 14 amino acids. V gave up 4 bases and J gave up 3 bases; unmatched junction bases: 6.

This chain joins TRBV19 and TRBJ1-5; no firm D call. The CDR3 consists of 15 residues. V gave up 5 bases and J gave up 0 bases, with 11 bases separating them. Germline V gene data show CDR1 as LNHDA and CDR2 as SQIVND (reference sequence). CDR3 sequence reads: CASSSQRHSNQPQHF. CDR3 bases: TGTGCCAGTAGTTCACAGAGGCATAGCAATCAGCCCCAGCATTTT.